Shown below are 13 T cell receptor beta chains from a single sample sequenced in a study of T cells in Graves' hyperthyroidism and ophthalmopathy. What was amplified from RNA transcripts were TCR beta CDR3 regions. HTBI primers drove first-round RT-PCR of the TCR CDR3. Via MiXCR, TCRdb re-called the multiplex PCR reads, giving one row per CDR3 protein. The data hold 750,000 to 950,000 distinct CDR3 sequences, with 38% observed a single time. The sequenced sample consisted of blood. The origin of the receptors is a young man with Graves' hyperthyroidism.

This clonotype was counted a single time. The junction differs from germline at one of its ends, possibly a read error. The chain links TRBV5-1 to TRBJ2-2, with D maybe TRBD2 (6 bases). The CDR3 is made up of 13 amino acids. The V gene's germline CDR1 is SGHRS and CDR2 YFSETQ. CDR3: CASSLGGEEELFF. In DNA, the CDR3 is TGTGCCAGCAGCTTGGGGGGAGAGGAGGAGCTGTTTTTT.

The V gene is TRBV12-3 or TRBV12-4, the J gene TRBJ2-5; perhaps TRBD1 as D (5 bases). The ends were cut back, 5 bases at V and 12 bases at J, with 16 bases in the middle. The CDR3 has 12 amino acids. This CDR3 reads CASSLDRSPKYF. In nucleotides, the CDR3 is TGTGCCAGCAGTCTCGACAGATCCCCCAAGTACTTC.

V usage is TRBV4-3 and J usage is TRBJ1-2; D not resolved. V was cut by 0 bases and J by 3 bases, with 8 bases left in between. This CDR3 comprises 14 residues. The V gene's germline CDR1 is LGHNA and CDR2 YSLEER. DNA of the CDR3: TGCGCCAGCAGCCAAGAAGGCTCCGACTATGGCTACACCTTC. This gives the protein CASSQEGSDYGYTF.

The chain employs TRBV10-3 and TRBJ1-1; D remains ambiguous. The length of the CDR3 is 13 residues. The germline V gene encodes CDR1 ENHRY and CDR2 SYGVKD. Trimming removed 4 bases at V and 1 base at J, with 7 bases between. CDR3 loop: CAISAPENTEAFF. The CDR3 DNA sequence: TGTGCCATCAGTGCGCCGGAGAACACTGAAGCTTTCTTT.

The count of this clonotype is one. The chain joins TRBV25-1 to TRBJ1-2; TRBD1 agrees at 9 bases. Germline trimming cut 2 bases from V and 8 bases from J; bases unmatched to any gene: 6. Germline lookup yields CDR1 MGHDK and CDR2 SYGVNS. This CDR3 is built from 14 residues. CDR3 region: CASSEPGQGAGYTF. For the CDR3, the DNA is TGTGCCAGCAGTGAACCGGGACAGGGAGCCGGCTACACCTTC.

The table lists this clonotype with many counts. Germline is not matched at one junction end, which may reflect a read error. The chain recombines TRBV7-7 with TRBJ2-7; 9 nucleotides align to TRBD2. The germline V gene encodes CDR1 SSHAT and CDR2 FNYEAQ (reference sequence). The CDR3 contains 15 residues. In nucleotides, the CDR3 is TGTGCTAGCAGCCCTACAGCGGGAGGCCCCAACGAGCAGTACTTC. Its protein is CASSPTAGGPNEQYF.

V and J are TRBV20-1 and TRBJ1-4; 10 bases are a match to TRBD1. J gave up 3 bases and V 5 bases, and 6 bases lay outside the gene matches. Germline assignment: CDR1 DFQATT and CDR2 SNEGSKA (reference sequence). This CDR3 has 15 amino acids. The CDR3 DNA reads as TGCAGTGCTGAAAGACAGGGGGCCTCTAATGAAAAACTGTTTTTT. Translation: CSAERQGASNEKLFF.

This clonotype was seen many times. CDR3 sequence: CASSPWGTEAFF. CDR3 DNA sequence: TGTGCCAGCAGCCCTTGGGGCACTGAAGCTTTCTTT. The rearrangement links TRBV7-2 to TRBJ1-1; D is undetermined. Trimming took off 5 bases at V and 4 bases at J, with 8 bases between the two ends. The CDR3 is 12 residues long. Germline V gene data show CDR1 as SGHTA and CDR2 as FQGNSA. Supplemented by reference TRBV7-2 and TRBJ1-1, the full variable domain reads GAGVSQSPSNKVTEKGKDVELRCDPISGHTALYWYRQSLGQGLEFLIYFQGNSAPDKSGLPSDRFSAERTGGSVSTLTIQRTQQEDSAVYLCASSPWGTEAFFGQGTRLTVV.

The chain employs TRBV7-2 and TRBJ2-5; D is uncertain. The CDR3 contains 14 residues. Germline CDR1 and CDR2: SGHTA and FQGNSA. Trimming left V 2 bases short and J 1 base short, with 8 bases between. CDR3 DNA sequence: TGTGCCAGCAGCTTACCGAACAGCCAAGAGACCCAGTACTTC. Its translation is CASSLPNSQETQYF.

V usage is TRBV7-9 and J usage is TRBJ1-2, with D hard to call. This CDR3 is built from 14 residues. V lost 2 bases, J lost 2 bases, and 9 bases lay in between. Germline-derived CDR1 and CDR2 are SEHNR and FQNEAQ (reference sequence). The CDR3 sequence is CASSLSSVNYGYTF. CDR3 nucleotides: TGTGCCAGCAGCTTATCCAGCGTGAACTATGGCTACACCTTC.

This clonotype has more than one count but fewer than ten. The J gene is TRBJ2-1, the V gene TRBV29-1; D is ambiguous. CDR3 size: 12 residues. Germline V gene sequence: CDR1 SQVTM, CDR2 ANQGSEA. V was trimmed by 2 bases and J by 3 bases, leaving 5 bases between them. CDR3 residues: CSVEIGYNEQFF. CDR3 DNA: TGCAGCGTTGAAATCGGCTACAATGAGCAGTTCTTC.

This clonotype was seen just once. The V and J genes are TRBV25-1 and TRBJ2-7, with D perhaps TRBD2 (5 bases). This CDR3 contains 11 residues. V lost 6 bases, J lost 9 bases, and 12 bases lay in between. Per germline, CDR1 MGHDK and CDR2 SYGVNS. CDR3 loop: CASSLNGGQYF. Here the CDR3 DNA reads TGTGCCAGCAGCCTGAATGGAGGGCAGTACTTC.

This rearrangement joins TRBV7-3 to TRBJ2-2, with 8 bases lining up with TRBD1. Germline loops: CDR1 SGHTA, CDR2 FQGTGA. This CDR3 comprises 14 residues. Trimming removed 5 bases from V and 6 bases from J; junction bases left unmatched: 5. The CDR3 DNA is TGTGCCAGCAGCAAGACAGGGGCGGCCGGGGAGCTGTTTTTT. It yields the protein CASSKTGAAGELFF.